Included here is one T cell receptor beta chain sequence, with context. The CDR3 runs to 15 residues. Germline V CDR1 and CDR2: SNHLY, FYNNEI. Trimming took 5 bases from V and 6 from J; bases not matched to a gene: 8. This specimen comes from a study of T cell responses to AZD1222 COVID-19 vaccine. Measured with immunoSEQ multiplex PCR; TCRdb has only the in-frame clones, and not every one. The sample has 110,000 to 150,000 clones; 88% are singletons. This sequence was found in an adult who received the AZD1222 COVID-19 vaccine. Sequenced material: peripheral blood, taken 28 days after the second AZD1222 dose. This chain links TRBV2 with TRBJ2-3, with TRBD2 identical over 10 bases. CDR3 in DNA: TGTGCCAGCAGTTCTAGCGGGAGTCAGGCGGATACGCAGTATTTT. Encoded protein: CASSSSGSQADTQYF.